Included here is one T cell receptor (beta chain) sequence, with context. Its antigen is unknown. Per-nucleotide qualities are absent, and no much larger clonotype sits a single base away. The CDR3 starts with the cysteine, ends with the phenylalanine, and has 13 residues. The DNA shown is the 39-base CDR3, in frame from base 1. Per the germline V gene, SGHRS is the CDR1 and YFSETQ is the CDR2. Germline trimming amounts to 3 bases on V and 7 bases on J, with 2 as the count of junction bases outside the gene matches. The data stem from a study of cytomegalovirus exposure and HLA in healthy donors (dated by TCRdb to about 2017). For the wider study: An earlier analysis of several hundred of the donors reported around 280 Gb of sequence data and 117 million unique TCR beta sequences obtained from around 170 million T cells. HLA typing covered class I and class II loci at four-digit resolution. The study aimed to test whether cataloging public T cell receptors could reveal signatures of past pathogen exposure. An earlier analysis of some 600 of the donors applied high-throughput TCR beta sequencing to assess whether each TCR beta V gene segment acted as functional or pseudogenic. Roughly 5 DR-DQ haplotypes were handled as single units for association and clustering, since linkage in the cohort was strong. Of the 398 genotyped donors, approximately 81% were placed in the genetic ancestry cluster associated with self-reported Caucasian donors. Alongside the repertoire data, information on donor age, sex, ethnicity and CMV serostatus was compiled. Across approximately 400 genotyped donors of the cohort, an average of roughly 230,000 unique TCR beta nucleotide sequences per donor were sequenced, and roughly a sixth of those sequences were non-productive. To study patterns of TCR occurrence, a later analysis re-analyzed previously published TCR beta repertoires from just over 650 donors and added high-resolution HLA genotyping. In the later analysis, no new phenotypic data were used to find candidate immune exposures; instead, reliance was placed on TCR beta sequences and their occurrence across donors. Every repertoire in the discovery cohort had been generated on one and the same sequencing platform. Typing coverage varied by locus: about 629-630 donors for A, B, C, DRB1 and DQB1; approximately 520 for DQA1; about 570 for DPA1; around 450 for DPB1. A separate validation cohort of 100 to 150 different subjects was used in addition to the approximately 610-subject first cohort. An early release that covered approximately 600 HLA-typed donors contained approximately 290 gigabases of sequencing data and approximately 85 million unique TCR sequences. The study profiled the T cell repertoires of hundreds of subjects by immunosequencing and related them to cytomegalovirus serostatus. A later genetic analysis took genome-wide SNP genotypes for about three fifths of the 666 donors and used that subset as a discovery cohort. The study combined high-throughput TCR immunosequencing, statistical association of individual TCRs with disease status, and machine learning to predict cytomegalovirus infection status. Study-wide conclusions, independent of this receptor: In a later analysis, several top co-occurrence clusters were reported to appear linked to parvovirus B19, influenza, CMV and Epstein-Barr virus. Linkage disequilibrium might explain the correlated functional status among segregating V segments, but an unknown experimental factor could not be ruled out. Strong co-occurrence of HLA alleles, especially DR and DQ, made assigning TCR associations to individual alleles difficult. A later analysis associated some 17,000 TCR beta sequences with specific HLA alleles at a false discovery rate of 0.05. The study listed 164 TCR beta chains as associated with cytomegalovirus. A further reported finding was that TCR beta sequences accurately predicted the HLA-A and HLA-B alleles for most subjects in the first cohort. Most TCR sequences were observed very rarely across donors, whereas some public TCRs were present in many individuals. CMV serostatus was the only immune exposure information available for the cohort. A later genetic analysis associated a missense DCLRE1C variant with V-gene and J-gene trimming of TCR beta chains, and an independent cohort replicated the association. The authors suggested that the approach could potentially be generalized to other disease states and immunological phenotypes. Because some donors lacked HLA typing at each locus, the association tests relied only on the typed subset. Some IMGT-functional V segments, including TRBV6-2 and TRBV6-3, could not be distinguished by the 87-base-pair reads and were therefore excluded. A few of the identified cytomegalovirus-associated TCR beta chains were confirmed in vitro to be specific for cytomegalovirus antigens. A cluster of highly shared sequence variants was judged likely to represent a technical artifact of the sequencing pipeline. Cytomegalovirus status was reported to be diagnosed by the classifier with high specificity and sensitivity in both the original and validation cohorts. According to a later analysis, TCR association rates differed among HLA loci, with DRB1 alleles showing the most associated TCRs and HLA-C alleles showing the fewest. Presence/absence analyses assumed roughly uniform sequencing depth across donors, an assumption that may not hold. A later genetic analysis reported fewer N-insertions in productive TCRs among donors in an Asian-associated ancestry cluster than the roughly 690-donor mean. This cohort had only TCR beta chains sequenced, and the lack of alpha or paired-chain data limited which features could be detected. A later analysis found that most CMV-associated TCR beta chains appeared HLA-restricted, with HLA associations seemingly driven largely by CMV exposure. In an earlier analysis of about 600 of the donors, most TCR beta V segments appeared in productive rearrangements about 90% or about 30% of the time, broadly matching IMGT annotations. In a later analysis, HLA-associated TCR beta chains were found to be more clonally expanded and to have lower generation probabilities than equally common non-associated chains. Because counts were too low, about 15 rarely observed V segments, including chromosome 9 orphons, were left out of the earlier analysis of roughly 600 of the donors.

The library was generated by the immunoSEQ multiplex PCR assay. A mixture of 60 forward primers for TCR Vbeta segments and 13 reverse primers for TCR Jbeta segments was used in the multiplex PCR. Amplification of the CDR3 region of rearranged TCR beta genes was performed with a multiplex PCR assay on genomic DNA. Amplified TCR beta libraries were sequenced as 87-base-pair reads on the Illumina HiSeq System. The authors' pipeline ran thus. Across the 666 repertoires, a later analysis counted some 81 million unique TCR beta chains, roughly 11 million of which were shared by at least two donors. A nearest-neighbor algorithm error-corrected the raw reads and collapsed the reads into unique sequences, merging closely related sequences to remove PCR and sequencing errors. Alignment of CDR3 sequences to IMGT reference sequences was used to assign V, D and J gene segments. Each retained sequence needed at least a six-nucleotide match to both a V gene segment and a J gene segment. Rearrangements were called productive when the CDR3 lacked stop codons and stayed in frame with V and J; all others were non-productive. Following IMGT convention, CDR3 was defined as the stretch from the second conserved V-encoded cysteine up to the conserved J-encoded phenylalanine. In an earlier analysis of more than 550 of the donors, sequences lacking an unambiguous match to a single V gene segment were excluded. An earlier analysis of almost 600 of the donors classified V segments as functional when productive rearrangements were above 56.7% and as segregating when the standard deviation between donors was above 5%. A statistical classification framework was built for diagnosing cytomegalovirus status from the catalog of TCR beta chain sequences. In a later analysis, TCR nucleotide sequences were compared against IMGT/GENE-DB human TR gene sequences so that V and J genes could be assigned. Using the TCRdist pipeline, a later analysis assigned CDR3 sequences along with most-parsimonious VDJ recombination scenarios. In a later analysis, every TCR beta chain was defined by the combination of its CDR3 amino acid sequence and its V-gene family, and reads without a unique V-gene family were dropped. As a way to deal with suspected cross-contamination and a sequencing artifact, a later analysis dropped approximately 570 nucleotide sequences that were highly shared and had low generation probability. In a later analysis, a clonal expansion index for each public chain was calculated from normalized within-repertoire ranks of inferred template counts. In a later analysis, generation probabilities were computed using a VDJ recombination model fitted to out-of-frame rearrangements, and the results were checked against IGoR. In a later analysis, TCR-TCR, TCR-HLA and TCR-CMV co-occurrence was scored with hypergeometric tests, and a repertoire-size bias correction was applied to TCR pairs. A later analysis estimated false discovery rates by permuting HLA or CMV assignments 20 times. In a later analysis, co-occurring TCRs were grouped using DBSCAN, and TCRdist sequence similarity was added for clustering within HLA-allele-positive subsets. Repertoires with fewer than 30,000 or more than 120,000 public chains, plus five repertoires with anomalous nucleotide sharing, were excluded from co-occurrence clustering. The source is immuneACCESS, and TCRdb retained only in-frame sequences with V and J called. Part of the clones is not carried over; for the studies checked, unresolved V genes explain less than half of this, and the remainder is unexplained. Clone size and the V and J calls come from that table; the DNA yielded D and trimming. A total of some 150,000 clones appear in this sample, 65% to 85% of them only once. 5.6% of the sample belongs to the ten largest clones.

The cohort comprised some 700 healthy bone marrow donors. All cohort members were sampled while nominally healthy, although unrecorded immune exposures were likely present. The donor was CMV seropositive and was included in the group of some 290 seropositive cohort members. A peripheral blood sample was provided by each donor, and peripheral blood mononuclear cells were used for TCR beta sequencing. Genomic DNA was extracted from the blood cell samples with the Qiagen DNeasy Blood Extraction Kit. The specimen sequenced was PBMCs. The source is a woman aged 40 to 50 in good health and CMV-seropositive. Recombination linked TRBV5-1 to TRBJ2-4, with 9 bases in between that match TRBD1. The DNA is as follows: TGCGCCAGCAGCTGGGGACAGGGCAACATTCAGTACTTC. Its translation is CASSWGQGNIQYF.